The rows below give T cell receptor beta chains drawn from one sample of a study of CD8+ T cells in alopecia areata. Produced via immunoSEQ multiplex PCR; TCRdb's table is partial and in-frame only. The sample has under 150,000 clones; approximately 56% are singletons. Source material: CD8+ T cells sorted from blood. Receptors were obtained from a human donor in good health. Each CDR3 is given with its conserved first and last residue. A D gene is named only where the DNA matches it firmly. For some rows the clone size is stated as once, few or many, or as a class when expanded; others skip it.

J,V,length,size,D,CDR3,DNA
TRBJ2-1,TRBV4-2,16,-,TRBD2,CASSPKGSGGSEEQFF,TGTGCCAGCAGCCCCAAGGGGTCAGGCGGGAGCGAGGAGCAGTTCTTC
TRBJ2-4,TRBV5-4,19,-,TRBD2,CASSFRGLAGETAKNIQYF,TGTGCCAGCAGCTTCCGGGGGCTAGCGGGAGAAACGGCCAAAAACATTCAGTACTTC
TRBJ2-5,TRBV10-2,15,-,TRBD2,CASVGAGAPEETQYF,TGCGCCAGCGTCGGGGCGGGAGCCCCCGAAGAGACCCAGTACTTC
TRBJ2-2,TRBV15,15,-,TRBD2,CATSRGTTNTGELFF,TGTGCCACCAGTCGGGGGACTACGAACACCGGGGAGCTGTTTTTT
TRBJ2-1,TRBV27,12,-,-,CASRGTYNEQFF,TGTGCCAGCAGAGGGACATACAATGAGCAGTTCTTC
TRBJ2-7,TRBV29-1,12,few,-,CSVGVSSYEQYF,TGCAGCGTCGGGGTCAGCTCCTACGAGCAGTACTTC
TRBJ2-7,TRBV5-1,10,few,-,CASSPYEQYF,TGCGCCAGCAGCCCCTACGAGCAGTACTTC
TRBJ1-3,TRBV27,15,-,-,CASSPKSSAGNTIYF,TGTGCCAGCAGTCCAAAGTCCTCTGCGGGAAACACCATATATTTT
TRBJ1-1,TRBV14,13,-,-,CASSRVLGTEAFF,TGTGCCAGCAGCCGTGTATTGGGGACTGAAGCTTTCTTT
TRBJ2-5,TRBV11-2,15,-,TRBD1,CASSLYRTGRETQYF,TGTGCCAGCAGCTTGTATAGGACAGGGAGAGAGACCCAGTACTTC
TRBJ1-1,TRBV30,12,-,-,CAWGTENTEAFF,TGTGCCTGGGGGACGGAGAACACTGAAGCTTTCTTT
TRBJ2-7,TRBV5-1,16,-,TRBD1,CASSLGYRQGDYEQYF,TGCGCCAGCAGCTTGGGGTACCGACAGGGGGACTACGAGCAGTACTTC
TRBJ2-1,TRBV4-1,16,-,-,CASSQDWGVSYNEQFF,TGCGCCAGCAGCCAAGATTGGGGTGTCTCCTACAATGAGCAGTTCTTC
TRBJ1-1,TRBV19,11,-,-,CATGLGTEAFF,TGTGCCACGGGTTTGGGCACTGAAGCTTTCTTT
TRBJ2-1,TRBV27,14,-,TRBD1,CASSDRGVHNEQFF,TGTGCCAGCAGTGACAGGGGCGTACACAATGAGCAGTTCTTC
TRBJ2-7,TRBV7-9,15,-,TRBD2,CASSPAGLARYEQYF,TGTGCCAGCAGCCCAGCGGGACTAGCAAGATACGAGCAGTACTTC
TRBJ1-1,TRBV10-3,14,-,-,CAIRLQGGNTEAFF,TGTGCCATCAGACTACAGGGCGGGAACACTGAAGCTTTCTTT
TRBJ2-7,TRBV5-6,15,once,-,CASSTRLGRSYEQYF,TGTGCCAGCAGCACCAGACTAGGTCGGTCCTACGAGCAGTACTTC
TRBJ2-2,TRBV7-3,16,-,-,CASSFADRSRTGELFF,TGTGCCAGCAGCTTTGCCGACAGGTCCCGCACCGGGGAGCTGTTTTTT
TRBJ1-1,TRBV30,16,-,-,CAWSVGGTRGSTEAFF,TGTGCCTGGAGTGTCGGCGGTACTCGGGGAAGCACTGAAGCTTTCTTT
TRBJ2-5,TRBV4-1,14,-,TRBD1,CASSQVGGDETQYF,TGCGCCAGCAGCCAAGTAGGGGGCGACGAGACCCAGTACTTC
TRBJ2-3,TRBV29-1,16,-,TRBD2,CSVEGLAGGPTDTQYF,TGCAGCGTTGAGGGTCTAGCGGGAGGCCCCACAGATACGCAGTATTTT